The T cell receptor (beta chain) under discussion was sequenced for a study of monozygotic twins with cystic fibrosis. Study findings and constraints: Low clonality (median roughly 0.0099) suggested a mostly naive repertoire.

As regards this clone: Its antigen remains unknown.

TCRdb's copy holds only in-frame clones and misses some; the assay was immunoSEQ multiplex PCR. This sample has about 23,000 clones, with approximately 98% found just once. The V end lost 3 bases, the J end lost 5 bases, and 2 bases lay between the germline ends. Germline V lookup: CDR1 MDHEN, CDR2 SYDVKM. There are 11 residues in the CDR3. The specimen sequenced was blood. This rearrangement joins TRBV28 to TRBJ1-3; D is unresolved. This TCR was recovered from a girl aged 5 to 17 with cystic fibrosis. The CDR3 loop is CASSFRNTIYF. CDR3 nucleotide sequence: TGTGCCAGCAGTTTTAGAAACACCATATATTTT.